The next 2 T cell receptor beta chains were all read from a single sample in a study of blood T cell repertoires in COVID-19. Clones were read by immunoSEQ multiplex PCR, and TCRdb kept only the in-frame ones, dropping some. The sample lists approximately 230,000 clones; roughly 89% were seen once. Sequencing used PBMCs or T cells enriched from blood (not recorded which). The origin of the receptors is a woman in her twenties or thirties who had recovered from COVID-19.

This chain uses TRBV11-1 with TRBJ2-2, with D possibly being TRBD1 (5 bases). Between the trimmed V and J ends, which lost 6 bases and 3 bases, there was a span of 14 bases. The CDR3 sequence is 15 residues long. Germline V lookup: CDR1 SGHAT, CDR2 FQDESV (reference sequence). This CDR3 reads CASSFRQLDTGELFF. Here the CDR3 DNA reads TGTGCCAGCAGTTTCCGACAGTTGGACACCGGGGAGCTGTTTTTT.

This clone was detected only once. The genes are TRBV19 and TRBJ1-4; TRBD1 might be the D (6 bases). Germline V CDR1 and CDR2: LNHDA, SQIVND (reference sequence). The germline V and J ends were trimmed by 8 bases and 4 bases, with 14 bases remaining between them. The CDR3 length is 14 residues. CDR3 nucleotides: TGTGCCAGTGCTCAGGGGTTGGTTAATGAAAAACTGTTTTTT. Translation: CASAQGLVNEKLFF.